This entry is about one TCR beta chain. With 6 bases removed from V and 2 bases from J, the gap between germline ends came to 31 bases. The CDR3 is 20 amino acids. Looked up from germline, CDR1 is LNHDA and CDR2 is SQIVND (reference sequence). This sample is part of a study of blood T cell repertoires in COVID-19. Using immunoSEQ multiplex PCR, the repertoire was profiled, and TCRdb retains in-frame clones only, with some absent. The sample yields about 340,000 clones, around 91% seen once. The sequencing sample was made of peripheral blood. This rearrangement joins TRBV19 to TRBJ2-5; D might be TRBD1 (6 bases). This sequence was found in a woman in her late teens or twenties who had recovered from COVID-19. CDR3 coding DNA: TGTGCCAGTAGAAAGACAGGACTCGGTCCAATACCGCGGTCACAAGAGACCCAGTACTTC. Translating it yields CASRKTGLGPIPRSQETQYF.